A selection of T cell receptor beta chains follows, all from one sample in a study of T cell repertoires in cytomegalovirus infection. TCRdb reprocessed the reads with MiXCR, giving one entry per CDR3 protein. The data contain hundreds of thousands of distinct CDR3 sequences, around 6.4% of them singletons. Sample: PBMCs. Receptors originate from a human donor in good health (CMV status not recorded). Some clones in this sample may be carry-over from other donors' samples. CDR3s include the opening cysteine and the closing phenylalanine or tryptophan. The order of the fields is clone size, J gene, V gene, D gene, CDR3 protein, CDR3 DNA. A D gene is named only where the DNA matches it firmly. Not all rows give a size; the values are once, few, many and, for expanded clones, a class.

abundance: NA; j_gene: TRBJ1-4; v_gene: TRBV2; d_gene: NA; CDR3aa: CASRATGTANEKLFF; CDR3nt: TGTGCCAGCAGAGCCACAGGGACGGCTAATGAAAAACTGTTTTTT
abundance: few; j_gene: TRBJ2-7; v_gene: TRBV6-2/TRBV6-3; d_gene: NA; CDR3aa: CASNVQGYYEQYF; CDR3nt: TGTGCCAGCAATGTACAGGGATACTACGAGCAGTACTTC
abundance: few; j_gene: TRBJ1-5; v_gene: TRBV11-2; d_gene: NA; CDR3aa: CASSLGAAAGNQPQHF; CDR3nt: TGTGCCAGCAGCTTAGGGGCAGCGGCAGGGAATCAGCCCCAGCATTTT
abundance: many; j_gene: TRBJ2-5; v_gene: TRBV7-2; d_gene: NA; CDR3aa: CASRSLWETQYF; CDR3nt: TGTGCCAGCAGGAGTCTTTGGGAGACCCAGTACTTC
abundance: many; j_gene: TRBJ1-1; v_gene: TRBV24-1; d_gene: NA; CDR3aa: CATTRGVGDTEAFF; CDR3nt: TGTGCCACCACCCGGGGGGTCGGAGACACTGAAGCTTTCTTT
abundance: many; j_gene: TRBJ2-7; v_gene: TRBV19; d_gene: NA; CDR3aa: CASSIRRESYEQYF; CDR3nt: TGTGCCAGTAGTATTAGGAGAGAAAGCTACGAGCAGTACTTC
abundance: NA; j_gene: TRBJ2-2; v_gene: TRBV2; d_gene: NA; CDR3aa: CASTRLRDGGNTGELFF; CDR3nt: TGTGCCAGCACAAGATTAAGGGACGGAGGAAACACCGGGGAGCTGTTTTTT
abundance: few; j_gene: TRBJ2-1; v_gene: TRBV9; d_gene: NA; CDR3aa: CASSALYNEQFF; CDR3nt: TGTGCCAGCAGCGCCCTTTACAATGAGCAGTTCTTC
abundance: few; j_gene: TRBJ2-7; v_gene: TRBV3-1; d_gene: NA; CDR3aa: CASSLGRQDYEQYF; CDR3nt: TGTGCCAGCAGCCTTGGGAGGCAGGACTACGAGCAGTACTTC
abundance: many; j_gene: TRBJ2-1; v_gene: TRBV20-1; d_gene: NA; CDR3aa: CSASYHQGGNGDEQFF; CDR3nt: TGCAGTGCTAGTTATCATCAGGGGGGAAACGGAGATGAGCAGTTCTTC